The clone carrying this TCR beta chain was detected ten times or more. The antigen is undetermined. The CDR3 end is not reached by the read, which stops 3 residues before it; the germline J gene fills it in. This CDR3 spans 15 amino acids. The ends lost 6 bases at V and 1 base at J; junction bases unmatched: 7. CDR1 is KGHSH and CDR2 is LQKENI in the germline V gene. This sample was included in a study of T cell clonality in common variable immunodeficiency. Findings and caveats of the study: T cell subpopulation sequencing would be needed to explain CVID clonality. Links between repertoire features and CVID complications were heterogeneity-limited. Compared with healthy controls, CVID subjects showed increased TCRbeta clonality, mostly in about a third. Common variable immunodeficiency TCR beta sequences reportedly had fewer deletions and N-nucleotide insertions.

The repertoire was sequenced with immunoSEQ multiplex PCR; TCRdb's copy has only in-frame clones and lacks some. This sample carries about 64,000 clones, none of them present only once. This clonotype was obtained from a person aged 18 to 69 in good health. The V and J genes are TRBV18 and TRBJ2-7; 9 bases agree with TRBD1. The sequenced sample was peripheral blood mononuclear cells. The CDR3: CASSIRTGDSYEQYF. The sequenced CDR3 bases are TGTGCCAGCTCGATCAGGACAGGGGATTCCTACGAG.